This TCR beta chain came from a study of T cells after yellow fever vaccination. Regarding the study as a whole: A limited proportion of clonotypes was detected within both the CD4 and CD8 compartments.

This clonotype appeared many times. Its antigen is not identified. The CDR3 is made up of 16 amino acids. V lost 8 bases and J lost 1, with 17 bases in between. The germline gives CDR1 MNHNS, CDR2 SASEGT. TCRdb re-called the 5' RACE reads through MiXCR, storing one row per CDR3 protein. This sample carries 110,000 to 150,000 distinct CDR3 sequences, approximately 6.6% of them seen once, and the ten largest clones take more than 0.6%. V is TRBV6-1 and J is TRBJ2-2; either TRBD1 or TRBD2 may fit D (5 bases each). The sequence was collected from a man aged 25-45 years who received the YFV17D yellow fever vaccine. The sequenced sample was CD4+ T cells sorted from PBMCs, obtained 10 days after the yellow fever booster vaccination. This chain's CDR3 is CASLLWGTGNTGELFF. CDR3 nucleotides: TGTGCCAGCCTCCTGTGGGGGACGGGGAACACCGGGGAGCTGTTTTTT.